A selection of T cell receptor beta chains follows, all from one sample in a study of shared clonotypes between healthy human individuals. Clones were read by immunoSEQ multiplex PCR, and TCRdb kept only the in-frame ones, dropping some. In the table there are 2 million to 2.5 million clones, over 85% of which are singletons. The sequencing input was naive CD4+ T cells from PBMCs. The receptors were gathered from a young man in good health. Some clones in this sample may be carry-over from other donors' samples. Both conserved end residues are part of each CDR3. The order of the fields is V gene, D gene, clone size, J gene, CDR3 protein, CDR3 DNA. D genes are given only for firm matches. Part of the rows lack a size; the others show once, few, many or a class for expanded clones.

TRBV27,NA,NA,TRBJ1-1,CASSFGAANTEAFF,TGTGCCAGCAGTTTTGGGGCAGCGAACACTGAAGCTTTCTTT
TRBV2,NA,NA,TRBJ1-5,CASSEIGQLNQPQHF,TGTGCCAGCAGTGAAATCGGACAGCTCAATCAGCCCCAGCATTTT
TRBV7-3,NA,NA,TRBJ2-3,CASSSARLGRTDTQYF,TGTGCCAGCAGCTCAGCACGACTGGGGCGGACAGATACGCAGTATTTT
TRBV25-1,NA,NA,TRBJ1-1,CASSVGGNTEAFF,TGTGCCAGCAGTGTTGGAGGGAACACTGAAGCTTTCTTT
TRBV5-1,TRBD2,NA,TRBJ2-1,CASSLELAGGEQFF,TGCGCCAGCAGCTTGGAACTAGCGGGGGGTGAGCAGTTCTTC
TRBV7-2,NA,NA,TRBJ2-1,CASSRGTIEQFF,TGTGCCAGCAGCAGAGGGACCATCGAGCAGTTCTTC
TRBV7-9,TRBD2,NA,TRBJ2-7,CASSLTSGSKREQYF,TGTGCCAGCAGCTTGACCAGCGGGAGTAAACGCGAGCAGTACTTC
TRBV20-1,TRBD1,few,TRBJ2-1,CSPDRGNEQFF,TGCAGTCCGGACAGGGGAAATGAGCAGTTCTTC
TRBV7-8,TRBD2,NA,TRBJ2-7,CASSSTGLAGTYEQYF,TGTGCCAGCAGCTCAACAGGACTAGCGGGAACCTACGAGCAGTACTTC
TRBV5-6,TRBD1,NA,TRBJ2-7,CASSLATGGEQYF,TGTGCCAGCAGCTTGGCAACAGGGGGTGAGCAGTACTTC
TRBV2,TRBD1,NA,TRBJ2-7,CASRTGTEAYEQYF,TGTGCCAGCAGGACCGGGACAGAAGCCTACGAGCAGTACTTC
TRBV28,TRBD2,NA,TRBJ2-7,CASSLSRLAGGYEQYF,TGTGCCAGCAGTTTATCCCGGCTAGCGGGAGGCTACGAGCAGTACTTC